Presented here are 19 T cell receptor beta chains from one specimen sequenced in a study of blood T cell repertoires in COVID-19 (dated by TCRdb to the early 2020s). Receptor amplification or capture employed the immunoSEQ multiplex PCR assay. TCRdb re-hosts the immuneACCESS table, in-frame sequences only. Its copies lack some clones; in the studies checked, an unresolved V gene accounts for under half of them, and the cause for the rest is not known. The sample profile shows almost 300,000 clones; approximately 86% of them were found once. In total, the top ten clones hold 1.3% of the sample. Source material: peripheral blood. Receptor source: a man between 65 and 85 years old with acute or convalescent COVID-19.

There are a few counts of this clone. Within the sample, other DNA sequences also encode this same CDR3. The chain combines TRBV7-2 with TRBJ1-1; no reliable D call. In germline, CDR1 is SGHTA, CDR2 FQGNSA. The CDR3 runs 11 residues. V shed 8 bases and J shed 1 base, with 5 bases lying between them. The CDR3 DNA follows: TGTGCCAGCTCACAGAACACTGAAGCTTTCTTT. This gives the protein CASSQNTEAFF.

V and J are TRBV11-2 and TRBJ2-7, with TRBD1 matching 9 bases. There are 15 residues in the CDR3. Per germline, CDR1 SGHAT and CDR2 FQNNGV. J gave up 2 bases and V 5 bases, and 7 bases lay outside the gene matches. CDR3 bases: TGTGCCAGCAGCATGGACAGGGGTGGCCCCTACGAGCAGTACTTC. Protein: CASSMDRGGPYEQYF.

The chain is built from TRBV19 and TRBJ1-5; D gene uncertain. Trimming pared 8 bases from V and 0 bases from J, leaving 8 bases between. This CDR3 is built from 13 residues. CDR1 LNHDA and CDR2 SQIVND come from the germline V gene (reference sequence). The CDR3 spells CASAESSNQPQHF. CDR3 DNA sequence: TGTGCCAGTGCCGAGAGTAGCAATCAGCCCCAGCATTTT.

The chain links TRBV6-2 or TRBV6-3 to TRBJ1-6, with a possible D match to TRBD1 (6 bases). Germline lookup yields CDR1 MNHEY and CDR2 SVGEGT. Trimming removed 6 bases at V and 10 bases at J, with 13 bases between. This CDR3 spans 13 amino acids. The CDR3 sequence: CASSLTGQSPLHF. Written as DNA, the CDR3 is TGTGCCAGCAGCCTTACTGGACAGTCACCCCTCCACTTT.

This sequence joins TRBV3-1 (or the pseudogene TRBV3-2) and TRBJ2-7; D uncertain. This CDR3 contains 14 residues. V was shortened by 0 bases and J by 3 bases, with 9 bases between the two germline ends. CDR1 and CDR2 (germline): LGHDT, YNNKEL (reference sequence). CDR3 sequence: CASSQDSLYYEQYF. For the CDR3, the DNA is TGTGCCAGCAGCCAAGATTCCTTATACTACGAGCAGTACTTC.

V usage is TRBV5-6 and J usage is TRBJ1-2, with a tentative D call TRBD1 (6 bases). Germline CDR1 and CDR2: SGHDT and YYEEEE. V lost 1 base to trimming and J lost 5 bases, with 15 bases between them. The CDR3 length is 15 residues. CDR3 DNA: TGTGCCAGCAGCTTGAAGGTGACGAGGGGGTATGGCTACACCTTC. Amino acids: CASSLKVTRGYGYTF. The full variable domain, in which reference TRBV5-6 and TRBJ1-2 provide the parts outside the CDR3, is DAGVTQSPTHLIKTRGQQVTLRCSPKSGHDTVSWYQQALGQGPQFIFQYYEEEERQRGNFPDRFSGHQFPNYSSELNVNALLLGDSALYLCASSLKVTRGYGYTFGSGTRLTVV.

This clone was observed a few times. The chain recombines TRBV6-5 with TRBJ2-2, with TRBD1 matching over 7 bases. V lost 5 bases, J lost 6 bases, and 6 bases stayed unmatched. The CDR3 loop spans 14 amino acids. Germline V gives CDR1 MNHEY, CDR2 SVGAGI. CDR3: CASSTDRAPGELFF. CDR3 nucleotides: TGTGCCAGCAGTACCGACAGGGCGCCCGGGGAGCTGTTTTTT.

The V gene is TRBV5-6, the J gene TRBJ2-7, with 12 positions matching TRBD2. CDR1 and CDR2 from the germline V gene are SGHDT and YYEEEE. The CDR3 is 15 amino acids. V was clipped by 6 bases and J by 5 bases; unmatched bases: 9. In DNA, the CDR3 is TGTGCCAGCAACCTACCTACTAGCGGGAGGAACGAGCAGTACTTC. It encodes CASNLPTSGRNEQYF.

V is TRBV6-1 and J is TRBJ1-1; D possibly corresponds to TRBD1 (6 bases). The CDR3 totals 13 residues. V was cut by 0 bases and J by 9 bases, with 11 bases left in between. Germline CDR1 MNHNS, CDR2 SASEGT. CDR3 protein: CASSEAPDRKAFF. The CDR3 DNA is TGTGCCAGCAGTGAAGCACCGGACAGAAAAGCTTTCTTT.

For the CDR3, the DNA is TGTGCCAGCAGTTCGGGGATATTTAACTATGGCTACACCTTC. As protein: CASSSGIFNYGYTF. The chain is built from TRBV28 and TRBJ1-2; D gene ambiguous. Trimming cost V 4 bases and J 1 base, with 10 bases left between them. This CDR3 contains 14 residues. The V gene's germline CDR1 is MDHEN and CDR2 SYDVKM.

V is TRBV4-1 and J is TRBJ1-4, with D possibly TRBD1 on 6 matching bases. The CDR3 has 16 amino acids. V was cut by 6 bases and J by 4 bases, with 18 bases left in between. Germline lookup yields CDR1 MGHRA and CDR2 YSYEKL. This chain's CDR3 is CASRGGGGFNNEKLFF. The CDR3 DNA sequence: TGCGCCAGCAGGGGAGGGGGGGGCTTTAATAATGAAAAACTGTTTTTT.

The count of this clone is one. This sequence joins TRBV6-2 or TRBV6-3 and TRBJ2-3; D is undetermined. This CDR3 contains 13 residues. Germline-derived CDR1 and CDR2 are MNHEY and SVGEGT. V was clipped by 4 bases and J by 4 bases, with 9 bases between them. The DNA of the CDR3 is TGTGCCAGCAGTTTGGGTCGGGCAGATACGCAGTATTTT. Residues: CASSLGRADTQYF.

This chain connects TRBV5-8 to TRBJ2-7, with TRBD2 matching over 13 bases. This CDR3 is 16 amino acids long. V gave up 0 bases and J gave up 0 bases; unmatched junction bases: 0. Germline CDR1 SGHTS, CDR2 YDEGEE. The CDR3 is CASSLGTSGSSYEQYF. The CDR3 DNA reads TGTGCCAGCAGCTTGGGGACTAGCGGGAGCTCCTACGAGCAGTACTTC.

The V call is TRBV2, the J call TRBJ1-2; the D gene is possibly TRBD1 (5 bases). CDR1 SNHLY and CDR2 FYNNEI come from the germline V gene. The CDR3 is 15 amino acids. Trimming removed 4 bases from V and 0 bases from J, with 12 bases in between. The chain's CDR3 is CASSAAGGTNYGYTF. CDR3 DNA: TGTGCCAGCAGTGCGGCGGGGGGGACTAACTATGGCTACACCTTC.

This clone was detected only once. The chain uses TRBV19 and TRBJ1-1; perhaps TRBD1 as D (5 bases). This CDR3 spans 13 amino acids. Germline CDR1 is LNHDA and CDR2 is SQIVND (reference sequence). Trimming shortened V by 3 bases and J by 7 bases, and 12 bases separated the two germline ends. CDR3: CASSMGQLNEAFF. The CDR3 DNA sequence: TGTGCCAGTAGTATGGGGCAGCTAAATGAAGCTTTCTTT.

The chain has TRBV14 and TRBJ2-1; TRBD1 might be the D (5 bases). CDR3 length equals 16 residues. V lost 1 base to trimming and J lost 0 bases, with 10 bases between them. The germline gives CDR1 SGHDN, CDR2 FVKESK. CDR3 amino acids: CASSQARDSSYNEQFF. The CDR3 DNA sequence: TGTGCCAGCAGCCAAGCACGCGACAGCTCCTACAATGAGCAGTTCTTC.

The chain is built from TRBV11-2 and TRBJ2-7; D uncertain. Germline V gene lookup returns CDR1 SGHAT and CDR2 FQNNGV. Deletions cut 6 bases from V and 3 bases from J, with 9 bases between. The CDR3 is 12 amino acids. The CDR3 DNA sequence: TGTGCCAGCAGACGCAGTTTCTACGAGCAGTACTTC. Amino acids: CASRRSFYEQYF.

The chain has TRBV13 and TRBJ2-1; 7 nucleotides line up with TRBD2. The CDR3 is made up of 13 amino acids. Germline V lookup: CDR1 PRHDT, CDR2 FYEKMQ (reference sequence). After removal of 6 bases from V and 9 bases from J, the junction contained 8 bases not matched to a gene. The CDR3 DNA reads as TGTGCCAGCAGACGTAGCGGGTTGGGTGAGCAGTTCTTC. Translated: CASRRSGLGEQFF. The whole variable domain, remainder taken from reference TRBV13 and TRBJ2-1, is AAGVIQSPRHLIKEKRETATLKCYPIPRHDTVYWYQQGPGQDPQFLISFYEKMQSDKGSIPDRFSAQQFSDYHSELNMSSLELGDSALYFCASRRSGLGEQFFGPGTRLTVL.

V is TRBV28 and J is TRBJ1-4; D is unclear. This CDR3 region has 14 residues. CDR1 and CDR2 (germline): MDHEN, SYDVKM. V dropped 3 bases and J dropped 5 bases, with 10 bases sitting between them. CDR3 sequence (DNA): TGTGCCAGCAGTTTGACGGGGATGAATGAAAAACTGTTTTTT. This sequence encodes CASSLTGMNEKLFF.